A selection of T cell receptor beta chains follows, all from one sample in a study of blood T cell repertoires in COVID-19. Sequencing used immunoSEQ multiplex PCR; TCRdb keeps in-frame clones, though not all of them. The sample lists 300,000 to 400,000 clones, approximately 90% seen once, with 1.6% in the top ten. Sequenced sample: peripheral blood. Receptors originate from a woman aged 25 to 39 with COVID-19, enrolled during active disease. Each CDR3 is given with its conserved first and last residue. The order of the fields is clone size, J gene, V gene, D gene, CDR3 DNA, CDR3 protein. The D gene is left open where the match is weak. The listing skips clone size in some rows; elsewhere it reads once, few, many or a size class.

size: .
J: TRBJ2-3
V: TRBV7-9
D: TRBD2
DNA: TGTGCCAGCAGCTTAGTCCCTAGCGGGGGAGATACGCAGTATTTT
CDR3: CASSLVPSGGDTQYF

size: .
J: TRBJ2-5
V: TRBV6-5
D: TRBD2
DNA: TGTGCCAGCAGTTCTCCAGGGCGGGGGAAAGAGACCCAGTACTTC
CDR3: CASSSPGRGKETQYF

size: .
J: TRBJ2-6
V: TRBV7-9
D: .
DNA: TGTGCCAGCAGTTTATCCGGGGCTGGGGCCAACGTCCTGACTTTC
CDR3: CASSLSGAGANVLTF

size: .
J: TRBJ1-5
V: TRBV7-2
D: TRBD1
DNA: TGTGCCAGCAGCTTCTCCCTTACGACAGGGGACCAGCATTTT
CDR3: CASSFSLTTGDQHF

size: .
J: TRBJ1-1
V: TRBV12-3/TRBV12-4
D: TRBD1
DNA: TGTGCCAGCAACAGGGGTTGGACTGAAGCTTTCTTT
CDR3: CASNRGWTEAFF

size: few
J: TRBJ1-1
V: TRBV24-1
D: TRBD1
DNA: TGTGCCACCAGGGGACAGATAGACACTGAAGCTTTCTTT
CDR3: CATRGQIDTEAFF

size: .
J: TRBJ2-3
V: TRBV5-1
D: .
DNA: TGCGCCAGCAGCTTGGAGGGAGTGATTAGCACAGATACGCAGTATTTT
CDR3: CASSLEGVISTDTQYF

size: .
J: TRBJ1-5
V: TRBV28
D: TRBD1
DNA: TGTGCCATCATGACAGGGGGAAATAGCAATCAGCCCCAGCATTTT
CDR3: CAIMTGGNSNQPQHF

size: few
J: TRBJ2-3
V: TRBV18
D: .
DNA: TGTGCCAGCTCACCCAGTCAACGCACAGATACGCAGTATTTT
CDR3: CASSPSQRTDTQYF

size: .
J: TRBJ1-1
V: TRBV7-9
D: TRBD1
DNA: TGTGCCAGCAGCTTAAGCGGACAGGTTGAAGCTTTCTTT
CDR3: CASSLSGQVEAFF

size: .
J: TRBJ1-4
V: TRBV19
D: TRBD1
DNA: TGTGCCACCATACAGGGGTTTGGTGAAAAACTGTTTTTT
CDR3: CATIQGFGEKLFF

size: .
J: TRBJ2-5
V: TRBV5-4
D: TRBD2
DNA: TGTGCCAGCAGCCCTACTAGCGACGAAGAGACCCAGTACTTC
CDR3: CASSPTSDEETQYF

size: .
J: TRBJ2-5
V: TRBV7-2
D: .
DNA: TGTGCCAGCAGCTTAGCGCGTCCTGCGGAGACCCAGTACTTC
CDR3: CASSLARPAETQYF

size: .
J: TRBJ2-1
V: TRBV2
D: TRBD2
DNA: TGTGCCAGCAGTGACGTTATCCTAGCGGGGGGGTTCAATGAGCAGTTCTTC
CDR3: CASSDVILAGGFNEQFF

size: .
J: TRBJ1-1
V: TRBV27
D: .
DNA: TGTGCCAGCACTCCCTTCTCAGGGGACACTGAAGCTTTCTTT
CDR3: CASTPFSGDTEAFF

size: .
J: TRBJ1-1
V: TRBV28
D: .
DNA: TGTGCCAGCAGTTCTAACTGGTTAAACACTGAAGCTTTCTTT
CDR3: CASSSNWLNTEAFF

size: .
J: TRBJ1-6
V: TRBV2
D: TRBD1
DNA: TGTGCCAGCAGTGAAGAATGGACAGGCTATTCACCCCTCCACTTT
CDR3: CASSEEWTGYSPLHF

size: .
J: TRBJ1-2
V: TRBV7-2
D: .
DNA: TGTGCCAGCAGCTCTAGGTCAGGGTTAGGCTACACCTTC
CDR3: CASSSRSGLGYTF

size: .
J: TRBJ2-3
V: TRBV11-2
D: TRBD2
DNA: TGTGCCAGCAGCGCAGGCGGGGGACCTAGCACAGATACGCAGTATTTT
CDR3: CASSAGGGPSTDTQYF

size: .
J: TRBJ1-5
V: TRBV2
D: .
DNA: TGTGCCAGCCGCCGCTTAGAGACCGCCGGGGGGCCCCAGCATTTT
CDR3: CASRRLETAGGPQHF

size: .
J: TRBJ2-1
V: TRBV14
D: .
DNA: TGTGCCAGCAGCCAGACATACTACAATGAGCAGTTCTTC
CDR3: CASSQTYYNEQFF

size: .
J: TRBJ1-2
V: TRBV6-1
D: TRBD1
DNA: TGTGCCAGCAGTGAGACAGGGCCTACTAACTATGGCTACACCTTC
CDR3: CASSETGPTNYGYTF

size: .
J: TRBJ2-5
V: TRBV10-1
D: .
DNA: TGCGCCAGCAGTGAGTCGGGGGGACTTATGCAAGAGACCCAGTACTTC
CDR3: CASSESGGLMQETQYF

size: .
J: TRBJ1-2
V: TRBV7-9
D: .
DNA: TGTGCCAGCAGCGCCGGGTTCCTCTATGGCTACACCTTC
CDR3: CASSAGFLYGYTF

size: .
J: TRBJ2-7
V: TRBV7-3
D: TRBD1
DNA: TGTGCCAGCAGCCCCGGACAGGGATTCATACACGAGCAGTACTTC
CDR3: CASSPGQGFIHEQYF

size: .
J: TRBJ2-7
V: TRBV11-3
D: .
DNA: TGTGCCAGCAGCTTATCGGGGTCGTACGAGCAGTACTTC
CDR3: CASSLSGSYEQYF

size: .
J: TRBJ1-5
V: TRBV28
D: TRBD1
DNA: TGTGCCAGCAGTTTCCGAGGGGGCGATCAGCCCCAGCATTTT
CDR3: CASSFRGGDQPQHF

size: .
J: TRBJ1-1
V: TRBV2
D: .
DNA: TGTGCCAGCAGTGAAACCCAGTCCTTAACTGAAGCTTTCTTT
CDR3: CASSETQSLTEAFF